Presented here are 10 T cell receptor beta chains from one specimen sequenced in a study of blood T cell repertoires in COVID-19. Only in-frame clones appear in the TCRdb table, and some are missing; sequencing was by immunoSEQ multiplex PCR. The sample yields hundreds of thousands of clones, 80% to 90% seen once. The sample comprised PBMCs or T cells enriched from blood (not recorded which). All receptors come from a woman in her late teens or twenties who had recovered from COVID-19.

CDR3 coding DNA: TGTGCCAGCAGTTTAATCGCTAGCGGGGCCTACGAGCAGTACTTC. This translates into CASSLIASGAYEQYF. V usage is TRBV7-2 and J usage is TRBJ2-7; 9 nucleotides line up with TRBD2. CDR1 is SGHTA, CDR2 FQGNSA, per germline. This CDR3 is built from 15 residues. Trimming cost V 6 bases and J 2 bases; bases outside gene matches: 8.

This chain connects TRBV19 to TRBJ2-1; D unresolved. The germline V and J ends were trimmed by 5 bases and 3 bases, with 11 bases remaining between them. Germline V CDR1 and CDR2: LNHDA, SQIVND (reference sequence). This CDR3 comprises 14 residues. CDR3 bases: TGTGCCAGTAGTGCGGCAGCGCACTACAATGAGCAGTTCTTC. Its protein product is CASSAAAHYNEQFF.

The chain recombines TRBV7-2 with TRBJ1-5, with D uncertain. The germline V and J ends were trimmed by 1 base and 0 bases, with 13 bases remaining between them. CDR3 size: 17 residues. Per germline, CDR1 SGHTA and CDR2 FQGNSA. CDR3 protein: CASSLGLAVYSNQPQHF. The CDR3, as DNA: TGTGCCAGCAGCTTAGGTCTGGCAGTATATAGCAATCAGCCCCAGCATTTT.

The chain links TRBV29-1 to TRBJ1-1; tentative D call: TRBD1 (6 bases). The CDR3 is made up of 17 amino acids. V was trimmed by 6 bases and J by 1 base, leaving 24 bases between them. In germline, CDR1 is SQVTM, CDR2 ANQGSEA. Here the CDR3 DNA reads TGCAGCGTGGTATTCAGGGGTGGAAGGGGAGCGAACACTGAAGCTTTCTTT. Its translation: CSVVFRGGRGANTEAFF.

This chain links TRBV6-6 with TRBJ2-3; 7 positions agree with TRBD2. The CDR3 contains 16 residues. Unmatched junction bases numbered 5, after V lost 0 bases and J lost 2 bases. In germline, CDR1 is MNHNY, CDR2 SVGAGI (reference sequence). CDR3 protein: CASSYSSGGTTDTQYF. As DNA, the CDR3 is TGTGCCAGCAGTTACTCATCCGGGGGGACCACAGATACGCAGTATTTT.

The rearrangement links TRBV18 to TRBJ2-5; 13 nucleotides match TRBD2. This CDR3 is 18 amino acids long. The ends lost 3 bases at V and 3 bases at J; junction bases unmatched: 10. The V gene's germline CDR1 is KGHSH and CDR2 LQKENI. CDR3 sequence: CASSPTSGRSLDKETQYF. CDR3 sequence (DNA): TGTGCCAGCTCACCGACTAGCGGGAGGTCCCTCGATAAAGAGACCCAGTACTTC.

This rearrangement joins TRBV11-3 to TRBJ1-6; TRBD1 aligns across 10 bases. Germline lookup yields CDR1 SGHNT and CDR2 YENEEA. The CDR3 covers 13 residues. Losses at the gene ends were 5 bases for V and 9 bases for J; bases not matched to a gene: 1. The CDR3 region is CASSRTGGSPLHF. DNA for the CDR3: TGTGCCAGCAGCCGGACAGGGGGTTCACCCCTCCACTTT.

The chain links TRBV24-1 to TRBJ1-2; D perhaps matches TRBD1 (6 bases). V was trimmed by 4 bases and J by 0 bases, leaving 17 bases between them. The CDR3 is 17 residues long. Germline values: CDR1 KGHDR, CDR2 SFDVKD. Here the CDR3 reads CATSDSRGGPTNYGYTF. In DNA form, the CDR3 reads TGTGCCACCAGTGACTCCCGTGGGGGCCCCACTAACTATGGCTACACCTTC.

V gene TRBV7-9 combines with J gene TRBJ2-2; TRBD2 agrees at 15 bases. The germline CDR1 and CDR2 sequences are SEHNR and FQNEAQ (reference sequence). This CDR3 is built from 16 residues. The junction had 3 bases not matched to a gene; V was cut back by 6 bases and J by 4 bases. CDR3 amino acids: CASRRTSGRATGELFF. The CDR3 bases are TGTGCCAGCAGGCGGACTAGCGGGAGGGCCACCGGGGAGCTGTTTTTT.

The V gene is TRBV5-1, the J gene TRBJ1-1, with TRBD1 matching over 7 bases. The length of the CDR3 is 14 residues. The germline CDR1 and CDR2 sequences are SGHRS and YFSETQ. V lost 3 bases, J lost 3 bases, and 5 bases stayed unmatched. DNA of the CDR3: TGCGCCAGCAGCTCGCAGGGGGTAGACACTGAAGCTTTCTTT. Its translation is CASSSQGVDTEAFF.